Below, one T cell receptor beta chain is given with its context. The junction shows a germline mismatch at one end, possibly a read error. This sample is part of a study of control samples from healthy donors and cancer patients. The CDR3 extends over 17 amino acids. CDR1 and CDR2 from the germline V gene are KGHSH and LQKENI. TCRdb's copy holds only in-frame clones and misses some; the assay was immunoSEQ multiplex PCR. The table records 70,000 to 95,000 clones, 80% to 95% of them present only once. The source of this sequence is a woman aged 30 to 39 in good health. V and J are TRBV18 and TRBJ2-1; 9 bases line up with TRBD2. Sequenced: blood. For the CDR3, the DNA is TGTGCCAGCTCCCCACCGCGGGGGGGTGGCCCCTACAATGAGCAGTTCTTC. This codes for CASSPPRGGGPYNEQFF.